The entry below describes one T cell receptor beta chain. Its specificity is not known. Source study methods: ImmunoSEQ output lacked quality scores and full-length reads, limiting matched filtering. The table came from immunoSEQ multiplex PCR; TCRdb's copy has only in-frame clones and leaves some out. V and J calls and clone size are those listed in that table; D and trimming were worked out from the DNA. The repertoire holds about 990,000 clones, approximately 78% seen once, with roughly 0.62% in the top ten. This sample was taken from a study of shared clonotypes between healthy human individuals. Study details: The plates for each donor numbered three CD4 naive, three CD4 memory, two CD8 naive and one CD8 memory. Broader study findings: Rarefaction exposed incomplete sorted-subset sequencing despite large depth.

Investigators divided CD4+ cells into CD45RA+ naive and CD45RA-negative memory subsets. The germline V and J ends were trimmed by 4 bases and 3 bases, with 18 bases remaining between them. Germline V gene lookup returns CDR1 MGHRA and CDR2 YSYEKL. The CDR3 has 16 residues. This receptor was obtained from a man younger than 35 in good health. Some clones in this sample may be carry-over from other donors' samples. Sequencing used memory CD4+ T cells from PBMCs. The subset: CD45RA-negative fraction. The chain has TRBV4-1 and TRBJ2-5; perhaps TRBD2 as D (6 bases). The CDR3 nucleotides are TGCGCCAGCAGCCGTTATGGGGGGAGGAGCGAAGAGACCCAGTACTTC. Translating it yields CASSRYGGRSEETQYF.